This T cell receptor beta chain was sequenced during a study of breast tumors, draining lymph nodes, adjacent tissues. Notes on the study in general: That most tumor T cells come from lymph nodes remained unproven. Compared with lymph nodes, tumors were less diverse; compared with nontumor tissue, more. Most tumor T cells seemingly derive from lymph node, then expand in tumor.

Germline-derived CDR1 and CDR2 are KGHSH and LQKENI. Trimming pared 0 bases from V and 0 bases from J, leaving 12 bases between. The CDR3 is 16 residues long. MiXCR, applied by TCRdb to the multiplex PCR reads, yields one record per CDR3 protein. The sample shows roughly 110,000 distinct CDR3 sequences, approximately 28% of them seen only once. For this clonotype: Its antigen is unidentified.

Samples came from axillary lymph nodes draining the breast cancer. Material: axillary lymph node tissue. The chain recombines TRBV18 with TRBJ2-7; D gene ambiguous. This receptor was taken from a female donor with breast cancer. Some clones in this sample may be carry-over from other donors' samples. This CDR3 is CASSPPVTGSSYEQYF. The CDR3 bases are TGTGCCAGCTCACCACCTGTGACGGGCAGCTCCTACGAGCAGTACTTC. The entire variable domain, with the rest obtained from reference TRBV18 and TRBJ2-7, is as follows: NAGVMQNPRHLVRRRGQEARLRCSPMKGHSHVYWYRQLPEEGLKFMVYLQKENIIDESGMPKERFSAEFPKEGPSILRIQQVVRGDSAAYFCASSPPVTGSSYEQYFGPGTRLTVT.